This T cell receptor (beta chain) is drawn from a study of response to subunit inactivated influenza vaccine. V gave up 0 bases and J gave up 3 bases, with 18 bases separating them. The CDR3 covers 17 residues. The V gene's germline CDR1 is SEHNR and CDR2 FQNEAQ (reference sequence). TCRdb reanalysed the RT-PCR reads using MiXCR and keeps one entry per CDR3 protein. The table has around 760,000 distinct CDR3 sequences, 14% seen once. This clonotype came up a few times. Its target is not known. Study-wide findings and caveats: Authors suggested each seasonal influenza vaccination recruits few new T cells.

This chain links TRBV7-9 with TRBJ2-7, with TRBD1 as a possible D gene (8 bases). This clonotype was sampled from a man aged 45-65 years who received an inactivated influenza vaccine. The source was PBMCs from blood, collected around 15 days before vaccination. The CDR3 region is CASSLARTTGGGYEQYF. In DNA, the CDR3 is TGTGCCAGCAGCTTAGCGAGGACTACAGGGGGGGGCTACGAGCAGTACTTC.